This entry describes one TCR beta chain. The CDR3 extends over 15 amino acids. Germline V CDR1 and CDR2: SGHNT, YYREEE (reference sequence). After removal of 4 bases from V and 3 bases from J, the junction contained 7 bases not matched to a gene. Using immunoSEQ multiplex PCR, the repertoire was profiled, and TCRdb retains in-frame clones only, with some absent. The repertoire holds some 74,000 clones, roughly 93% seen once, with over 2.5% in the top ten. The entry originates in a study of control samples from healthy donors and cancer patients. Specimen: blood. The chain is built from TRBV5-4 and TRBJ2-3, with 8 nucleotides matching TRBD2. This receptor was taken from a woman aged 25-40 years in good health. The CDR3 reads CASSLGGAATDTQYF. For the CDR3, the DNA is TGTGCCAGCAGCCTCGGGGGGGCGGCAACAGATACGCAGTATTTT.